This T cell receptor (beta chain) was sequenced in a study of blood T cells in healthy people across ages (dated by TCRdb to the mid-2010s). Turning to the overall study: In model experiments, template switching captured roughly one uniquely barcoded TCR beta cDNA molecule for every two T cells. Two additional independent replicas of 1 million unique cDNA reads from the same blood draw were analyzed for two donors (one aged 18 to 30 and one aged 80 or older). The donors were split into four age groups: young (average roughly 15 years), middle-aged (nearly 40), aged (approximately 60) and long-lived (under 85). Donors of different ages were randomly distributed across sequencing lanes to avoid experimental bias. To track age-related changes in TCR beta repertoire diversity, the study relied on deep sequencing normalized with unique cDNA molecular identifiers. Overall study outcomes, separate from this receptor: The CMV infection status of donors was not known, potentially confounding age-related changes in expanded clonotypes. Conclusive comparison of naive and antigen-experienced compartments was prevented by the profiling of bulk unsorted PBMCs. Compared with the aged group, the long-lived group had more naive CD4+ T cells, fewer expanded clones and increased TCR diversity, suggesting age selection. Total diversity estimates from one million sequenced T cells were considered lower bounds and underestimates. Observed TCR beta diversity per million T cells fell roughly linearly with age, and a significant reduction was already apparent by age roughly 40. The percentage of naive T cells measured by flow cytometry correlated strongly with observed TCR beta diversity.

The germline V gene specifies SGDLS as CDR1 and YYNGEE as CDR2. Including the terminal cysteine and phenylalanine, the CDR3 comprises 15 residues. Here the CDR3 DNA is all that survives: 45 bases in frame from base 1. With regard to this clonotype: What this receptor recognizes is not known. One base away there is no much larger clone; base qualities are not given.

Systemically healthy Caucasian individuals from Russia, some 38 in total and aged about 6 to 100 years, were included as donors. Approximately 9.3 milliliters of peripheral blood were drawn from each donor into EDTA-treated Vacutainer tubes. PBMCs were isolated by Ficoll-Paque density-gradient centrifugation, with at least 6 million obtained per sample. Total RNA, at least 5 micrograms per sample, was extracted from PBMCs with Trizol reagent. For every donor, an aliquot of PBMCs went through flow cytometry to measure the percentages of naive CD45RAhigh/CD27high T cells. Library prep was done by 5' RACE. For sequencing, an Illumina HiSeq 2500 was employed. A second PCR of roughly 6 to 12 cycles was run with a J-beta primer mix and a sample-barcoded 5' primer. A unique molecular identifier was introduced onto each TCR beta cDNA molecule by a template-switch 5' adaptor carrying 12 random nucleotides. At least 2.5 million CDR3-containing paired-end reads were obtained from each sample. First-strand cDNA synthesis was performed from all RNA using the Mint cDNA synthesis kit, with priming by a TRBC-specific oligonucleotide. All cDNA was treated with uracil-DNA glycosylase and then went through a first 18-cycle PCR with the universal primers M1SS and BC2_uni_R. Per the source publication's procedure: For normalization, 1 million high-quality reads were randomly selected from each sample, with every read carrying a distinct molecular identifier. Reads with shared molecular identifiers were discarded instead of being binned into consensus sequences. MiTCR, set to a Q25 quality threshold and the strictest error-elimination algorithm, was used for CDR3 identification, clonotype clustering and error correction. A nonparametric unseen species model using Euler transformation provided a lower-bound estimate of total TCR beta diversity. TCRdb's own reprocessing of the public reads used fastp at Q25 and MiXCR and kept productive beta chains. Each entry merges the rows of one CDR3 protein and shows their most common DNA and genes. These V and J calls rely on TCRdb rather than the paper's analysis. This sample is represented by hundreds of thousands of distinct CDR3 sequences; 55% to 75% of them were singletons. Around 22% of the sample is in the top ten clones.

Rearrangement joined TRBV9 to TRBJ2-5, and TRBD1 matches 11 of the central bases. The J call may be wrong; the DNA end is better matched by TRBJ2-7. The specimen was blood. The TCR originated in a man aged 25-45 years in good health. CDR3 protein: CASSVDGQGAGEQYF. The DNA sequence is TGTGCCAGCAGCGTAGACGGACAGGGGGCTGGCGAGCAGTACTTC.